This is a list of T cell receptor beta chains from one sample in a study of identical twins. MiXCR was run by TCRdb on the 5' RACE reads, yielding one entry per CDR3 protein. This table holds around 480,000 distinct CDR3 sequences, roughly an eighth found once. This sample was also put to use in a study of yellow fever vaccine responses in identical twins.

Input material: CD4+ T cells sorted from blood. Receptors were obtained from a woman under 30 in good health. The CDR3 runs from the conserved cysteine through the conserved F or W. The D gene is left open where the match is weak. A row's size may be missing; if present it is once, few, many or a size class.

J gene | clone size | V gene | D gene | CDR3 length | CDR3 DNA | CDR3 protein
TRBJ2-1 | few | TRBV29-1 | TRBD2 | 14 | TGCAGCGTTGTCAAGGCGGGAGATCCCAATGAGCAGTTCTTC | CSVVKAGDPNEQFF
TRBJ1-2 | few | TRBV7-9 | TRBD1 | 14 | TGTGCCAGCAGCTCCAGGACAGGGAACTATGGCTACACCTTC | CASSSRTGNYGYTF
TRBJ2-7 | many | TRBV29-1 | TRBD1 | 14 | TGCAGCGTTGAGGAGAGGGCAGGGGGCTACGAGCAGTACTTC | CSVEERAGGYEQYF
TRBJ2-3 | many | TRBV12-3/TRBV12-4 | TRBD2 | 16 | TGTGCCAGCAGTCATAAGGTAGCGGGGGGCACAGATACGCAGTATTTT | CASSHKVAGGTDTQYF
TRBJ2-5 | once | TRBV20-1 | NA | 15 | TGCAGTGCGCAGAACCTCAGGGTCTTCCAAGAGACCCAGTACTTC | CSAQNLRVFQETQYF
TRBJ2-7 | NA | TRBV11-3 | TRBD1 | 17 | TGTGCCAGCAGCCTCAGTCCAACCGGGACAGACGCCTACGAGCAGTACTTC | CASSLSPTGTDAYEQYF
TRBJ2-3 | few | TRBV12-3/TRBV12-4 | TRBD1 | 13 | TGTGCCAGCAGGGGGACAGGGGGATATACGCAGTATTTT | CASRGTGGYTQYF
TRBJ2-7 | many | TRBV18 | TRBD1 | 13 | TGTGCCAGCAGTCGGGACAGATCTTACGAGCAGTACTTC | CASSRDRSYEQYF
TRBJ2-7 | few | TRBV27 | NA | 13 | TGTGCCAGCAGTTACCGGGGGGCCAACGAGCAGTACTTC | CASSYRGANEQYF
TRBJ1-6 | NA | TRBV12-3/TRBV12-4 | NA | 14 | TGTGCCAGCACGGGCAGCTCCTATAATTCACCCCTCCACTTT | CASTGSSYNSPLHF
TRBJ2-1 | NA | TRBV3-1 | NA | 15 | TGTGCCAGCAGACGGGGGTTTGCAAGTTCGGGGGAGCAGTTCTTC | CASRRGFASSGEQFF
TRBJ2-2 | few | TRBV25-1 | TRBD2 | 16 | TGTGCCAGCAGTGACCTCGGGGGGGCGGACACCGGGGAGCTGTTTTTT | CASSDLGGADTGELFF
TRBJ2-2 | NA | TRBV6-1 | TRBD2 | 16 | TGTGCCAGCAGTACCCAGCGGGAGCCCCACACCGGGGAGCTGTTTTTT | CASSTQREPHTGELFF
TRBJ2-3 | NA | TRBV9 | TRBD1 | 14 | TGTGCCAGCAGCACCCGGACAGGGATGGATACGCAGTATTTT | CASSTRTGMDTQYF
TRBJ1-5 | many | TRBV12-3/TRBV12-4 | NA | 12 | TGTGCCAGCAGTTTCGTGAATCAGCCCCAGCATTTT | CASSFVNQPQHF
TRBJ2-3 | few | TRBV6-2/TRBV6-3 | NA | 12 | TGTGCCAGCGCAGATAGCACAGATACGCAGTATTTT | CASADSTDTQYF
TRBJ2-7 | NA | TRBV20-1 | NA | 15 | TGCAGTCACCAGGGGGGGGGCGCTTTGTCCTACGAGCAGTACTTC | CSHQGGGALSYEQYF
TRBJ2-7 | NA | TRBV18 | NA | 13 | TGTGCCAGCTCACCGCAGAGCTCCTACGAGCAGTACTTC | CASSPQSSYEQYF
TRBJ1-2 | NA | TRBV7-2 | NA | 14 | TGTGCCAGCAGCTTAGACACAGCTAACTATGGCTACACCTTC | CASSLDTANYGYTF
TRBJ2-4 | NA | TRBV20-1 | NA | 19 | TGCAGTGCTAGAGATTATTTGATACAGGACACCGGAATGGAGGACATTCAGTACTTC | CSARDYLIQDTGMEDIQYF
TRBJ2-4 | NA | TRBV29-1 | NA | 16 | TGCAGCGTGAAGCAATTGCTCCCCCGTCCCAAAAACATTCAGTACTTC | CSVKQLLPRPKNIQYF
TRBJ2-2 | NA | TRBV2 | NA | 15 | TGTGCCAGCAGCGGCGGCGACAAAATTACCGGGGAGCTGTTTTTT | CASSGGDKITGELFF
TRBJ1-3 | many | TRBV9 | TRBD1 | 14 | TGTGCCAGCAGCGTAAGGGACAGAGGAAACACCATATATTTT | CASSVRDRGNTIYF
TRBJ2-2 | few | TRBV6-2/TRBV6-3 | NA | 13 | TGTGCCAGCAGGAAAATAGCTACCGGGGAGCTGTTTTTT | CASRKIATGELFF
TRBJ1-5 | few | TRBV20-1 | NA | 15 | TGCAGTGCTAGAGATCTTAGGGGCCTTACACAGCCCCAGCATTTT | CSARDLRGLTQPQHF
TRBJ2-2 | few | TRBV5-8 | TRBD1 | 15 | TGTGCCAGCAGCTTCAGGGGGAGCAACACCGGGGAGCTGTTTTTT | CASSFRGSNTGELFF
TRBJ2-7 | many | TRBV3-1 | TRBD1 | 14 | TGTGCCAGCAGCCAAGTTGGGACAGCCTACGAGCAGTACTTC | CASSQVGTAYEQYF
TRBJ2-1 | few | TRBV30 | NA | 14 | TGTGCCTGGAGTGTCTACGGGAGATACAATGAGCAGTTCTTC | CAWSVYGRYNEQFF
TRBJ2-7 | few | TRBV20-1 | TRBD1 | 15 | TGCAGTGCTAGAGTAGGGACAGGAAAAACCTACGAGCAGTACTTC | CSARVGTGKTYEQYF
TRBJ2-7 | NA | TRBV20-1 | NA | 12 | TGCAGTGTACTGAGGGGGGCCTACGAGCAGTACTTC | CSVLRGAYEQYF
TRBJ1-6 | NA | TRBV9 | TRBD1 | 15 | TGTGCCAGCAGCGTACGGGACAGGGGTAATTCACCCCTCCACTTT | CASSVRDRGNSPLHF
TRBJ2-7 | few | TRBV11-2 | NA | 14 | TGTGCCGCCTCGAGCTGGGCAGGGTCGAACGAGCAGTACTTC | CAASSWAGSNEQYF
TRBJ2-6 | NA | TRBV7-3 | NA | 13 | TGTGCCACCAAAAGAGCGGGGGCCAACGTCCTGACTTTC | CATKRAGANVLTF
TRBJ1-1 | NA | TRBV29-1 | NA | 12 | TGCAGCGTCCCTATCGGGCCCACTGAAGCTTTCTTT | CSVPIGPTEAFF
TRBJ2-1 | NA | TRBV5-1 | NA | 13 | TGCGCCAGCAGCCCGACACCCCGTGATGAGCAGTTCTTC | CASSPTPRDEQFF
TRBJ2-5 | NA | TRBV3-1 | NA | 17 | TGTGCCAGCAGCCAAACTGGGGGGGCGACAGACCAAGAGACCCAGTACTTC | CASSQTGGATDQETQYF
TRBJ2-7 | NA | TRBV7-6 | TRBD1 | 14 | TGTGCCAGCAGCCTCTACCGGGACAGCTACGAGCAGTACTTC | CASSLYRDSYEQYF
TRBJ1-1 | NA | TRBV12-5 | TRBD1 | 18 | TGTGCTAGTGGTTTGGAAAAAGCCCTGGGACAGGAGAACACTGAAGCTTTCTTT | CASGLEKALGQENTEAFF
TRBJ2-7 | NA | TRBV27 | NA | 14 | TGTGCCAGCAGTTCACGACAGACAGCCTACGAGCAGTACTTC | CASSSRQTAYEQYF
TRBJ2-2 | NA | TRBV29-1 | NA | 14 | TGCAGCGTTGAAATGGTGTCGAACACCGGGGAGCTGTTTTTT | CSVEMVSNTGELFF
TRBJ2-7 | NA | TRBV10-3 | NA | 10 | TGTGCCATTGGACATTACGAGCAGTACTTC | CAIGHYEQYF